A single sample is the source of the 14 T cell receptor beta chains below, sequenced in a study of human T cells and chemical hapten exposure (dated by TCRdb to the early 2020s). Libraries came from RACE. The reads were generated on a NextSeq 500. The public reads were reprocessed in TCRdb via fastp at Q25 and MiXCR, keeping in-frame beta chains. Every distinct CDR3 protein forms one entry, paired with its most common genes and DNA. Recorded for this sample are some 79,000 distinct CDR3 sequences; 10% to 12% of them occurred a single time. In total, the top ten clones hold about 4% of the sample. Interpreted using the paper, the time point label stands for: patch test 3, about 24 weeks after DPC sensitization. The treatment or condition label, as the study defines it: therapeutic diphenylcyclopropenone sensitization with weekly scalp DPC. The input for sequencing was whole blood, taken in connection with sensitization to the hapten diphenylcyclopropenone (DPC). These receptors all come from a woman between 45 and 60 years old with alopecia areata. Some clones in this sample may be carry-over from other donors' samples.

The genes are TRBV5-1 and TRBJ1-6; 10 bases match TRBD1. CDR3 size: 16 residues. Germline CDR1 SGHRS, CDR2 YFSETQ. The J segment lost 7 bases and the V segment lost 4 bases, leaving 8 bases of the junction unmatched. The chain's CDR3 is CASSPTDRGRNSPLHF. The CDR3 region has the DNA TGCGCCAGCAGCCCCACAGACAGGGGGCGAAATTCACCCCTCCACTTT.

The chain uses TRBV9 and TRBJ2-1, with 10 bases fitting TRBD2. With V trimmed by 1 base and J by 8 bases, 15 bases remained unmatched. The CDR3 is 18 amino acids. Germline CDR1 and CDR2: SGDLS and YYNGEE. The chain's CDR3 is CASSVQTSGLPLSDEQFF. The CDR3 DNA reads TGTGCCAGCAGCGTACAGACTAGCGGGTTGCCCCTCTCGGATGAGCAGTTCTTC.

V gene TRBV4-2 combines with J gene TRBJ2-1; TRBD1 matches at 10 bases. Germline V gene sequence: CDR1 LGHNA, CDR2 YNFKEQ. The CDR3 covers 15 residues. The V and J ends lost 4 bases and 7 bases, in that order; junction bases with no gene match: 7. The CDR3 DNA reads as TGTGCCAGCAGCCTCTCCGGACAGGGGGTGAATGAGCAGTTCTTC. This gives the protein CASSLSGQGVNEQFF.

The V call is TRBV29-1, the J call TRBJ1-5, with TRBD1 identical over 9 bases. Trimming cost V 7 bases and J 4 bases; bases outside gene matches: 2. CDR1 and CDR2 from the germline V gene are SQVTM and ANQGSEA. The CDR3 totals 12 residues. CDR3 coding DNA: TGCAGCGCCGGACAGGGGAATCAGCCCCAGCATTTT. It is translated as CSAGQGNQPQHF.

This clonotype appeared a few times. The chain joins TRBV12-5 to TRBJ1-2; TRBD1 is a possible D gene (5 bases). This CDR3 contains 15 residues. The germline V gene has CDR1 LGHNT and CDR2 FRNRAP. Trimming took 7 bases from V and 2 from J, leaving 17 bases between them. The CDR3 loop is CASVPGGTLNYGYTF. The CDR3 nucleotides read TGTGCTAGTGTCCCTGGGGGGACCCTAAACTATGGCTACACCTTC.

This clonotype appeared many times. The V call is TRBV7-2, the J call TRBJ1-6; D is unresolved. The length of the CDR3 is 13 residues. V was clipped by 0 bases and J by 14 bases, with 11 bases between them. Looked up from germline, CDR1 is SGHTA and CDR2 is FQGNSA. The CDR3 spells CASSLALGRSLHF. The CDR3 DNA sequence: TGTGCCAGCAGCTTAGCCTTGGGCCGATCCCTCCACTTT. Full variable domain (rest looked up from reference TRBV7-2 and TRBJ1-6): GAGVSQSPSNKVTEKGKDVELRCDPISGHTALYWYRQSLGQGLEFLIYFQGNSAPDKSGLPSDRFSAERTGGSVSTLTIQRTQQEDSAVYLCASSLALGRSLHFGNGTRLTVT.

This CDR3 reads CSVEPTSGSYNEQFF. The DNA of the CDR3 is TGCAGCGTTGAGCCCACTAGCGGATCCTACAATGAGCAGTTCTTC. The chain carries TRBV29-1 and TRBJ2-1, with 8 nucleotides matching TRBD2. J was trimmed by 1 base and V by 3 bases; bases with no gene match: 5. This CDR3 is built from 15 residues. The V gene's germline CDR1 is SQVTM and CDR2 ANQGSEA.

The J gene is TRBJ2-7, the V gene TRBV4-1, with 8 bases matching TRBD2. The CDR3 is made up of 16 amino acids. Germline CDR1 and CDR2: MGHRA and YSYEKL. The J segment lost 0 bases and the V segment lost 1 base, leaving 5 bases of the junction unmatched. CDR3 sequence (DNA): TGCGCCAGCAGCCAAGTGGGGACTAGAAGCTCCTACGAGCAGTACTTC. Translated: CASSQVGTRSSYEQYF.

This clonotype occurred a few times. The J gene is TRBJ2-1, the V gene TRBV4-3; 9 bases are shared with TRBD2. Looked up from germline, CDR1 is LGHNA and CDR2 is YSLEER. This CDR3 has 17 residues. Unmatched junction bases numbered 13, after V lost 5 bases and J lost 5 bases. CDR3 DNA: TGCGCCAGCAGCTACGGGGGTAGCGGGAGAGTGAACAATGAGCAGTTCTTC. Its translation is CASSYGGSGRVNNEQFF.

This clonotype was counted between two and nine times. J is TRBJ1-5 and V is TRBV20-1; the D gene is possibly TRBD1 (6 bases). V gave up 0 bases and J gave up 5 bases, with 17 bases separating them. Per germline, CDR1 DFQATT and CDR2 SNEGSKA (reference sequence). The CDR3 length is 16 residues. The DNA for the CDR3 is TGCAGTGCTAGAGATAGGGGACAAAGTCCCTATCAGCCCCAGCATTTT. Amino acids: CSARDRGQSPYQPQHF.

Ten or more counts support this clonotype. DNA for the CDR3: TGTGCCAGCAGTTTCTCGGACAGGGGGTATGGCTACACCTTC. Protein sequence: CASSFSDRGYGYTF. The chain has TRBV28 and TRBJ1-2; 10 bases agree with TRBD1. Germline V gene sequence: CDR1 MDHEN, CDR2 SYDVKM. Losses at the gene ends were 3 bases for V and 5 bases for J; bases not matched to a gene: 3. The CDR3 loop spans 14 amino acids.

In its sample, this clonotype was seen many times. The rearrangement uses TRBV6-5 and TRBJ2-2; 8 nucleotides line up with TRBD2. The V segment lost 7 bases and the J segment 5 bases; nucleotides outside the gene matches: 3. The CDR3 has 13 amino acids. The germline V gene has CDR1 MNHEY and CDR2 SVGAGI. The CDR3 is CASTGGETGELFF. CDR3 nucleotide sequence: TGTGCCAGCACGGGAGGGGAGACCGGGGAGCTGTTTTTT.

The chain uses TRBV10-3 and TRBJ1-5, with a possible D match to TRBD1 (6 bases). CDR1 and CDR2 from the germline V gene are ENHRY and SYGVKD. The CDR3 is 13 amino acids. With 4 bases removed from V and 7 bases from J, the gap between germline ends came to 11 bases. This CDR3 reads CAISVDGGQPQHF. The DNA for the CDR3 is TGTGCCATCAGTGTGGACGGGGGCCAGCCCCAGCATTTT.

The rearrangement links TRBV28 to TRBJ2-1, with D possibly called TRBD1 or TRBD2 (5 bases each). Germline V gene sequence: CDR1 MDHEN, CDR2 SYDVKM. This CDR3 is built from 15 residues. Trimming cost V 5 bases and J 5 bases, with 16 bases left between them. CDR3 loop: CASSAPWGPNNEQFF. The CDR3 DNA sequence: TGTGCCAGCAGTGCCCCGTGGGGACCGAACAATGAGCAGTTCTTC.